This T cell receptor (beta chain) was captured by sequencing in a study of CD8 T cells in ankylosing spondylitis (dated by TCRdb to about 2017). Background for the entire study: The study profiled T cell receptor beta repertoires in healthy donors and ankylosing spondylitis patients to find disease-linked TCR variants. Peripheral blood was sampled, and synovial fluid was additionally collected from ankylosing spondylitis patients. In total, the full study cohort was made up of some 100 healthy donors and approximately 27 ankylosing spondylitis patients.

In the case of this clonotype: Its antigen specificity is not known. It has no much larger one-base neighbor in the sample; base qualities were not kept.

Taken from cysteine to phenylalanine, the CDR3 has 13 residues. Just the 39-base CDR3 DNA is kept, in frame starting at base 1. From the germline V gene, CDR1 is MDHEN and CDR2 is SYDVKM. Trimming leaves V shorter by 7 bases and J shorter by 5 bases, with the junction holding 7 bases beyond the gene matches. The study at large found these results: In peripheral blood, the disease-linked clones were found at relatively low frequencies and had a CD8+ phenotype. A TCR beta motif of 8 or 9 highly homologous amino acid variants appeared characteristic of blood from ankylosing spondylitis patients. Some motif variants had previously been reported in the synovial fluid and blood of reactive arthritis patients, which suggests shared mechanisms of disease initiation. Significant enrichment of the disease-linked clones was reported in matched synovial fluid samples from ankylosing spondylitis patients.

The run used an Illumina HiSeq 2500. Quantitative 5'-RACE with molecular barcodes was the method used to prepare the TCR beta libraries. The authors' pipeline ran thus. Disease-linked TCR variants were identified with a new computational method built on a probabilistic model of VDJ rearrangement. TCRdb reanalyzed the raw reads on its own, using fastp at Q25 for trimming and MiXCR for clone calling, and kept in-frame beta chains. A single entry per CDR3 protein holds the most common genes and DNA from its merged rows. TCRdb assigned the V and J calls; the authors' analysis was not used. The sample table shows about 220,000 distinct CDR3 sequences, and 20% to 30% are seen once. About 7% of the sample is taken by the ten largest.

The V and J genes are TRBV28 and TRBJ1-2; TRBD1 aligns with 7 central bases. The source material was blood, either unsorted or a sorted T cell fraction (not recorded which). This receptor was taken from a male donor with ankylosing spondylitis or in good health (not recorded which). This receptor has the CDR3 CASTKGARYGYTF. The bases are TGTGCCAGCACCAAGGGGGCGCGATATGGCTACACCTTC.